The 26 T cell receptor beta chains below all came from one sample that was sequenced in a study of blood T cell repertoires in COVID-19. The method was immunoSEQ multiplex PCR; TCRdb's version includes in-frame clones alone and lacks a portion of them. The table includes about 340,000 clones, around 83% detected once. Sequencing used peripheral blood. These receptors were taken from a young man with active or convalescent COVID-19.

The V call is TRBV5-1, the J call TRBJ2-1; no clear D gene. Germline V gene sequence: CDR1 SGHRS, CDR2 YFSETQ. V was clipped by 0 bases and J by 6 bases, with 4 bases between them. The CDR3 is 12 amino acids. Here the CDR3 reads CASSLDSNEQFF. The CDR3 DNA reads TGCGCCAGCAGCTTGGATAGCAATGAGCAGTTCTTC.

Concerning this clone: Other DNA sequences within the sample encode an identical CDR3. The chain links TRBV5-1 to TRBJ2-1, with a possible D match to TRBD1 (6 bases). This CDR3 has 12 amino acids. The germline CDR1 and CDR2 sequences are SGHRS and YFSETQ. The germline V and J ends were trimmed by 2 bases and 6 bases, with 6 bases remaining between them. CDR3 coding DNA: TGCGCCAGCAGCTTACAGGGCAATGAGCAGTTCTTC. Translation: CASSLQGNEQFF.

CDR3 residues: CASSIGARRVGQPQHF. CDR3 DNA: TGTGCCAGTAGTATAGGAGCCCGCAGGGTCGGTCAGCCCCAGCATTTT. This chain uses TRBV19 with TRBJ1-5; D perhaps matches TRBD1 (5 bases). The CDR3 sequence is 16 residues long. Germline V gene sequence: CDR1 LNHDA, CDR2 SQIVND (reference sequence). V lost 1 base and J lost 6, with 16 bases in between.

The CDR3 loop reads CASTLGQGNNQPQHF. The CDR3 DNA reads as TGTGCCAGCACCTTGGGCCAGGGGAACAATCAGCCCCAGCATTTT. V gene TRBV7-9 combines with J gene TRBJ1-5, with a tentative D call TRBD1 (6 bases). The CDR3 is 15 residues long. The V and J ends lost 7 bases and 3 bases respectively, with 16 bases between them. CDR1 and CDR2 from the germline V gene are SEHNR and FQNEAQ (reference sequence). The complete variable domain, with remaining parts taken from reference TRBV7-9 and TRBJ1-5, reads DTGVSQNPRHKITKRGQNVTFRCDPISEHNRLYWYRQTLGQGPEFLTYFQNEAQLEKSRLLSDRFSAERPKGSFSTLEIQRTEQGDSAMYLCASTLGQGNNQPQHFGDGTRLSIL.

The CDR3 loop reads CASSTTRGTGGVVVGYTF. The CDR3 DNA sequence: TGTGCCAGTAGTACCACCCGAGGGACAGGGGGCGTCGTAGTGGGCTACACCTTC. V and J are TRBV19 and TRBJ1-2; 12 nucleotides line up with TRBD1. With 4 bases clipped from V and 8 bases from J, the junction kept 17 bases outside the gene matches. This CDR3 is built from 18 residues. Per germline, CDR1 LNHDA and CDR2 SQIVND (reference sequence).

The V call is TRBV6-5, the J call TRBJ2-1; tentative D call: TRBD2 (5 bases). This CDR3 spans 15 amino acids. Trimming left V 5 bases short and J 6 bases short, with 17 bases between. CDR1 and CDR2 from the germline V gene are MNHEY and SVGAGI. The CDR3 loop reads CASSPGSSLSNEQFF. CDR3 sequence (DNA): TGTGCCAGCAGTCCGGGGTCCTCCTTGAGCAATGAGCAGTTCTTC.

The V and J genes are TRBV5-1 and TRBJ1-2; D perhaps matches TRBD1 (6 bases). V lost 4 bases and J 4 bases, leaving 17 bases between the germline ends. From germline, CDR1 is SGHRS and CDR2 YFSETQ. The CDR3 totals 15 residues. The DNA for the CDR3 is TGCGCCAGCAGCGAACGGACAGAAAAGGCCTATGGCTACACCTTC. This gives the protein CASSERTEKAYGYTF.

CDR3: CAIRVDTANTGELFF. For the CDR3, the DNA is TGTGCCATCAGAGTTGACACCGCGAACACCGGGGAGCTGTTTTTT. The rearrangement links TRBV10-3 to TRBJ2-2, with D unresolved. Trimming cost V 6 bases and J 0 bases, with 11 bases left between them. The CDR3 loop spans 15 amino acids. Germline values: CDR1 ENHRY, CDR2 SYGVKD.

CDR3 loop: CASSWSGTGSYEQYF. The CDR3, as DNA: TGTGCCAGCAGTTGGTCCGGGACAGGCTCCTACGAGCAGTACTTC. V and J are TRBV27 and TRBJ2-7; TRBD1 matches at 8 bases. The CDR3 spans 15 residues. Trimming at V came to 4 bases and at J to 0 bases, leaving 5 bases not matched to a gene. Germline values: CDR1 MNHEY, CDR2 SMNVEV (reference sequence).

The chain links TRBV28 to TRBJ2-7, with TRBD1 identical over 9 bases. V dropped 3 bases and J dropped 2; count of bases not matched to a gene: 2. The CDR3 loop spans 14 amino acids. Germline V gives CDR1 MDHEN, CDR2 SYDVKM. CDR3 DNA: TGTGCCAGCAGTTTTTGGACAGGGGCCTACGAGCAGTACTTC. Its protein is CASSFWTGAYEQYF.

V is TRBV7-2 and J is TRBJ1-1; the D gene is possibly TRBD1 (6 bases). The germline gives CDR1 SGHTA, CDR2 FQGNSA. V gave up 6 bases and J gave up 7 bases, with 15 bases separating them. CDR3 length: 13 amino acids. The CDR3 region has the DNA TGTGCCAGCAGGTTCACCCGACAGGTTGAAGCTTTCTTT. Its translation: CASRFTRQVEAFF.

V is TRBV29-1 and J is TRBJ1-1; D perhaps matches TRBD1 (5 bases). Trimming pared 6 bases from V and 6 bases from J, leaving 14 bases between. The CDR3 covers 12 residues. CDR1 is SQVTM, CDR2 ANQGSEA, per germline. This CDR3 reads CSVGLGGSEAFF. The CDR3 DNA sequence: TGCAGCGTGGGACTGGGGGGTTCTGAAGCTTTCTTT.

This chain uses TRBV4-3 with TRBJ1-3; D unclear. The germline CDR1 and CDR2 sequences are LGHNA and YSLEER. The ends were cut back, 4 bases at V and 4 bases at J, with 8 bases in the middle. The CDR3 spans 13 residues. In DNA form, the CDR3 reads TGCGCCAGCAGCCCCGAGTTCGGAAACACCATATATTTT. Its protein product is CASSPEFGNTIYF.

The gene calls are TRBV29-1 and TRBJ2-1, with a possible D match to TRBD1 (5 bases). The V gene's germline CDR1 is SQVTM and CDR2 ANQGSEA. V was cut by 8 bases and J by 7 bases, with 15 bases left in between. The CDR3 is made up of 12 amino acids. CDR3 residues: CSRGAGNNEQFF. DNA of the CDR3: TGCAGCCGTGGGGCAGGGAATAATGAGCAGTTCTTC.

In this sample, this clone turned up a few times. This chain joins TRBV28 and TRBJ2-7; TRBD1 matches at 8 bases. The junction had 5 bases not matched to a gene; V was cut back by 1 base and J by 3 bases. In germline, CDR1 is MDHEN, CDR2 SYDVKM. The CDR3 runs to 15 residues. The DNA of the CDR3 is TGTGCCAGCAGTTTATACCGACAGGGGTTCTACGAGCAGTACTTC. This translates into CASSLYRQGFYEQYF.

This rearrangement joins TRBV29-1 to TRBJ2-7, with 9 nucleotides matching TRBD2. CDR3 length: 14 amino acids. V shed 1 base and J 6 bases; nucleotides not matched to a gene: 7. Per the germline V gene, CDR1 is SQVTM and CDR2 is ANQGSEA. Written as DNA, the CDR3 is TGCAGCGTTGAAGGCGGGGGGGCTCTGGCCGAGCAGTACTTC. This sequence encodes CSVEGGGALAEQYF.

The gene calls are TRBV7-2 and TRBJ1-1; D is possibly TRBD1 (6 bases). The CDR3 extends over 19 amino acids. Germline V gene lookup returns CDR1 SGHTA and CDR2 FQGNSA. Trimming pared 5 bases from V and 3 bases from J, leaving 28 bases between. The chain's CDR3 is CASSLSQGWLKIGDTEAFF. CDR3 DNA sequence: TGTGCCAGCAGCCTATCCCAGGGGTGGCTTAAAATTGGGGACACTGAAGCTTTCTTT.

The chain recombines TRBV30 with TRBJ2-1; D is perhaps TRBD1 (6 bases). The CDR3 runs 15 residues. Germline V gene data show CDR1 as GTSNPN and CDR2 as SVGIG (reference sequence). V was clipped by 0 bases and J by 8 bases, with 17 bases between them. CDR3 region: CAWSVRRRGFHEQFF. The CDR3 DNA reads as TGTGCCTGGAGTGTACGTCGCAGGGGTTTTCATGAGCAGTTCTTC.

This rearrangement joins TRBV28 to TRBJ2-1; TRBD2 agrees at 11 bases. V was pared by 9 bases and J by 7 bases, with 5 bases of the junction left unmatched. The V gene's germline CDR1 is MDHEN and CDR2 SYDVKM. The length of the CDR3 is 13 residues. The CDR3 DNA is TGTGCCAGTGTAGCGGGAGGGCCGAATGAGCAGTTCTTC. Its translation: CASVAGGPNEQFF.

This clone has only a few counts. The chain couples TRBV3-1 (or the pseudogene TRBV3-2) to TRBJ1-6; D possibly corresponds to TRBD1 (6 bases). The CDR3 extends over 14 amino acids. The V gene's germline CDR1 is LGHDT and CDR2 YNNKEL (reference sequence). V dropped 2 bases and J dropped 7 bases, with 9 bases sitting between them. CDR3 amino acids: CASSQPQGNSPLHF. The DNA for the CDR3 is TGTGCCAGCAGCCAACCGCAGGGGAATTCACCCCTCCACTTT.

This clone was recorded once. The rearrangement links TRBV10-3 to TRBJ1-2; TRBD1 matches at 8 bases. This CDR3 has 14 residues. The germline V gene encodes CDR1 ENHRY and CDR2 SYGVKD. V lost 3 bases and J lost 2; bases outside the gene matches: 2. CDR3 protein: CAISDRDRNYGYTF. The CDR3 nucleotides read TGTGCCATCAGTGACCGGGACAGGAACTATGGCTACACCTTC.

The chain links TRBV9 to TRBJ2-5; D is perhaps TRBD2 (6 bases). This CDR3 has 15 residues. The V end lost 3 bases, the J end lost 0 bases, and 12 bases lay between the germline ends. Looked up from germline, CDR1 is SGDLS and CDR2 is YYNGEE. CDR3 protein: CASSEGTQYQETQYF. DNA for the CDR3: TGTGCCAGCAGCGAGGGGACTCAGTACCAAGAGACCCAGTACTTC.

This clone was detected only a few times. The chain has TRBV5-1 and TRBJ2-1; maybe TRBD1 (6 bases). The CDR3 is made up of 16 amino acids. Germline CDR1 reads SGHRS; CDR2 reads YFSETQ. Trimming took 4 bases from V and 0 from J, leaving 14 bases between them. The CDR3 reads CASSVGTRGSYNEQFF. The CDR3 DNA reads TGCGCCAGCAGCGTCGGGACAAGAGGCTCCTACAATGAGCAGTTCTTC. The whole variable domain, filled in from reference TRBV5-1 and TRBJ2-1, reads KAGVTQTPRYLIKTRGQQVTLSCSPISGHRSVSWYQQTPGQGLQFLFEYFSETQRNKGNFPGRFSGRQFSNSRSEMNVSTLELGDSALYLCASSVGTRGSYNEQFFGPGTRLTVL.

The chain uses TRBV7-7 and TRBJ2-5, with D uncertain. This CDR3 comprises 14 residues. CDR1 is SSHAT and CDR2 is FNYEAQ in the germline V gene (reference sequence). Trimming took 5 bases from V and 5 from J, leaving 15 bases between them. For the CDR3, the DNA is TGTGCCAGCAGCCACCCCCACAGCCAGGAGACCCAGTACTTC. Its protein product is CASSHPHSQETQYF.

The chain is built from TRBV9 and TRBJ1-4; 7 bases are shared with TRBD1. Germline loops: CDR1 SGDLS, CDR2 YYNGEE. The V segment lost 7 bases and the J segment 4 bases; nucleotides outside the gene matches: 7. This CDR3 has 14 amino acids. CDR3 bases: TGTGCCAGCGGCCTGACAGGGAATAATGAAAAACTGTTTTTT. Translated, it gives CASGLTGNNEKLFF.

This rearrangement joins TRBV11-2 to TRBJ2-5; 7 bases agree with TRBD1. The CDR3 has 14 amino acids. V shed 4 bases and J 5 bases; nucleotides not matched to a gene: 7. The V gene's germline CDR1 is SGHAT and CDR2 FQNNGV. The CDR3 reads CASSSGQVHETQYF. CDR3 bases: TGTGCCAGCAGCTCAGGACAGGTACATGAGACCCAGTACTTC.